The present entry profiles one TCR beta chain with its context. The CDR3 has 14 residues. Deletions cut 3 bases from V and 1 base from J, with 9 bases between. From germline, CDR1 is LNHDA and CDR2 SQIVND (reference sequence). This record belongs to a study of blood T cell repertoires in COVID-19. Study-level information: Samples taken during acute and convalescent COVID-19 were collected in the United States, Italy and Spain. In each case, the material was cDNA or gDNA derived from T cells, B-cell-depleted T cells, or PBMCs.

Assay used: immunoSEQ multiplex PCR; TCRdb lists only in-frame clones, some missing. This table has approximately 150,000 clones, around four fifths appearing once. The rearrangement links TRBV19 to TRBJ1-2; D unclear. This TCR was recovered from a woman of 80 years or more with acute or convalescent COVID-19. Sequences were obtained from peripheral blood. Here the CDR3 DNA reads TGTGCCAGTAGTATTTTGGGCAGTAACTATGGCTACACCTTC. Protein: CASSILGSNYGYTF. The whole variable domain, filled in from reference TRBV19 and TRBJ1-2, reads DGGITQSPKYLFRKEGQNVTLSCEQNLNHDAMYWYRQDPGQGLRLIYYSQIVNDFQKGDIAEGYSVSREKKESFPLTVTSAQKNPTAFYLCASSILGSNYGYTFGSGTRLTVV.